This T cell receptor beta chain was identified during a study of blood T cells in healthy people across ages. General observations from the study: It was not possible, with unsorted PBMCs, to conclusively compare naive and antigen-experienced cells.

Concerning this clonotype itself: Its antigen is not known.

A sample-barcoded 5' primer and a J-beta primer mix were used in a second PCR of about 7 to 11 cycles. MiXCR was run by TCRdb on the 5' RACE reads, yielding one entry per CDR3 protein. The profile shows around 800,000 distinct CDR3 sequences, around a quarter of them singletons. The same specimen was also included in a second study, on T cells of mothers and their children. That paper states: Related mother-child pairs shared slightly more overlap than unrelated pairs, but the difference was non-significant.

The source material was blood. This receptor was taken from a boy younger than 18 in good health.

The CDR3 region has the DNA TGTGCCAGCAGCTTGGCCAGGGATGATGGCTACACCTTC. It is translated as CASSLARDDGYTF. The chain links TRBV5-6 to TRBJ1-2, with D maybe TRBD1 (5 bases). The CDR3 length is 13 residues. Germline loops: CDR1 SGHDT, CDR2 YYEEEE. V dropped 0 bases and J dropped 6 bases, with 9 bases sitting between them.